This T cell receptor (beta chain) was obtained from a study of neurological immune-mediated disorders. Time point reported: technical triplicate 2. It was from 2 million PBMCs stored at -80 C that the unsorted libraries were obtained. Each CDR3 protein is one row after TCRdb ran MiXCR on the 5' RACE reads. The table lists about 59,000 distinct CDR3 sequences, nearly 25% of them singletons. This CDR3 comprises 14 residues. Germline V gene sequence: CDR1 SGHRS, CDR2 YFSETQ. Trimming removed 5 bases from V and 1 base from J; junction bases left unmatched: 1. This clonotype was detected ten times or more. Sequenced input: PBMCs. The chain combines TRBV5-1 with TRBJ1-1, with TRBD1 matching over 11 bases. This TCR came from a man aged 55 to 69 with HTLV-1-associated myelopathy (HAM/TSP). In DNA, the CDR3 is TGCGCCAGCAGAGGACAGGGGGCGAACACTGAAGCTTTCTTT. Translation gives CASRGQGANTEAFF. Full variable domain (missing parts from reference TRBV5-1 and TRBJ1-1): KAGVTQTPRYLIKTRGQQVTLSCSPISGHRSVSWYQQTPGQGLQFLFEYFSETQRNKGNFPGRFSGRQFSNSRSEMNVSTLELGDSALYLCASRGQGANTEAFFGQGTRLTVV.